This is a list of T cell receptor beta chains from one sample in a study of T cell repertoires in cytomegalovirus infection. These receptors have no identified antigens. A single record per CDR3 protein comes from TCRdb applying MiXCR to the reads. Among tens of thousands of distinct CDR3 sequences listed, around 25% were seen once. The material sequenced was CD8+ T cells from cultured PBMCs, taken from culture after CMV antigen stimulation. These receptors were taken from a human donor in good health (CMV status not recorded). Some clones in this sample may be carry-over from other donors' samples. Each CDR3 is given with its conserved first and last residue.

V,CDR3
TRBV5-4,CASSLRGADLYEQYF
TRBV11-3,CASSPGRTEAFF
TRBV28,CASSFSRLDSPLHF
TRBV7-2,CASSSMTGLAQPQHF
TRBV7-9,CASSLAGTEHYGYTF
TRBV20-1,CSAREPGQRSYEQYF
TRBV27,CASSLGGGDYEQYF
TRBV3-1,CASSVERQGTGIEQFF
TRBV27,CASSLGPRPTEAFF
TRBV7-2,CASADDTYEQYF
TRBV2,CASSPGGHPNQPQHF
TRBV7-9,CASGPSGGYNEQFF
TRBV18,CASSPWTSSGNTIYF
TRBV20-1,CSARVRDKNTGELFF
TRBV25-1,CASSVRGYDNEQFF
TRBV20-1,CSAGRDRGGAAHNEQFF
TRBV4-1,CASSQGVRVDLYEQYF
TRBV28,CASRRYTEAFF
TRBV7-9,CASSPTGGVGNQPQHF
TRBV12-3/TRBV12-4,CASTTQGLYGYTF
TRBV20-1,CSAAGFGNSPLHF
TRBV12-3/TRBV12-4,CASRATPTRDRGLSGSEQYF
TRBV6-2/TRBV6-3,CASSLEGQGTVAQYF
TRBV6-2/TRBV6-3,CASSYSSYGYTF
TRBV28,CASSFQGTEAFF
TRBV5-5,CASSLLLSTGELFF
TRBV5-6,CASSLDTGGAPYEQYF
TRBV7-9,CASSYRTEPNYGYTF
TRBV18,CASSLRDSQETQYF
TRBV7-9,CASSLPGGPDTDTQYF
TRBV2,CASSDRRLAGDTGELFF
TRBV30,CAWSVGSNTEAFF
TRBV24-1,CATSDLAGELFF
TRBV27,CASSRPTDTFGEQFF
TRBV27,CASSSRQARGYYEQYF
TRBV6-5,CASSSSGRSGEQYF